A single sample gave rise to the 5 T cell receptor beta chains below, sequenced in a study of T cell repertoires in cytomegalovirus infection. TCRdb redid the calling of the reads with MiXCR, one entry per CDR3 protein. This table holds about 830,000 distinct CDR3 sequences, approximately 29% found once. These receptors lack a known antigen. This material consisted of cultured CD8+ T cells from PBMCs, taken from culture after CMV antigen stimulation. These TCRs come from a human donor in good health (CMV status not recorded). Some clones in this sample may be carry-over from other donors' samples.

The V gene is TRBV10-3, the J gene TRBJ2-2; 9 bases line up with TRBD1. Germline V gene sequence: CDR1 ENHRY, CDR2 SYGVKD. This CDR3 region has 17 residues. J lost 4 bases, V lost 4 bases, and 10 bases had no gene match. The CDR3 here is CAISAWDRVASTGELFF. CDR3 coding DNA: TGTGCCATCAGTGCATGGGACAGGGTAGCGAGCACCGGGGAGCTGTTTTTT.

The table lists this clonotype with a few counts. The chain links TRBV6-5 to TRBJ1-1; D not resolved. The CDR3 is made up of 13 amino acids. Deletions cut 2 bases from V and 3 bases from J, with 7 bases between. CDR1 and CDR2 from the germline V gene are MNHEY and SVGAGI. CDR3 DNA sequence: TGTGCCAGCAGTTACGACATACACACTGAAGCTTTCTTT. Residues: CASSYDIHTEAFF.

This clonotype showed up many times. The rearrangement uses TRBV10-3 and TRBJ1-2; D might be TRBD1 (5 bases). The V and J ends lost 2 bases and 5 bases respectively, with 12 bases between them. Germline V lookup: CDR1 ENHRY, CDR2 SYGVKD. CDR3 length equals 14 residues. CDR3 protein: CAISEEGKGYGYTF. CDR3 DNA sequence: TGTGCCATCAGTGAGGAGGGGAAGGGTTATGGCTACACCTTC.

This clonotype was detected only a few times. In nucleotides, the CDR3 is TGTGCCAGCAGCTTAGAGGTCAACAATGAGCAGTTCTTC. This encodes CASSLEVNNEQFF. This sequence joins TRBV7-9 and TRBJ2-1; D ambiguous. There are 13 residues in the CDR3. The V and J ends lost 1 base and 5 bases respectively, with 6 bases between them. Germline CDR1 is SEHNR and CDR2 is FQNEAQ (reference sequence).

This clonotype appeared a few times. This rearrangement joins TRBV7-9 to TRBJ2-1; D remains unclear. CDR3 length: 14 residues. Trimming took 5 bases from V and 4 from J, leaving 12 bases between them. Germline loops: CDR1 SEHNR, CDR2 FQNEAQ (reference sequence). DNA for the CDR3: TGTGCCAGCAGCGCCTCGACTCGTTACAATGAGCAGTTCTTC. Translating it yields CASSASTRYNEQFF.